The rows below give T cell receptor beta chains drawn from one sample of a study of control samples from healthy donors and cancer patients. Here immunoSEQ multiplex PCR was the method, and the copy in TCRdb shows in-frame clones only, minus some. The sample has fewer than 200,000 clones; approximately 94% are singletons. Sequencing was performed on blood. The receptors originated from a young man in good health. The conserved cysteine and the conserved F or W are not part of the CDR3 here. Each record gives: V gene, CDR3 protein.

TRBV24-1,ATSDRDRARDTQY
TRBV15,ATSYPREGKYEQY
TRBV7-2,ASSSLPYEQY
TRBV28,ASSLTGTFGELF
TRBV9,ASSGAGGGGELF
TRBV6-5,ASSYSTSEGRGGYT
TRBV5-1,ASGDSGYTEAF
TRBV5-4,ASSATGGFGYT
TRBV15,ATSRDPGQGSF
TRBV28,ASSLGLAGGNEQF
TRBV7-8,ASSSRQGSTDTQY
TRBV10-3,AISGSGKNIQY
TRBV5-5,ASSSVLQGGTDTQY
TRBV30,ALGFNRVNEQY
TRBV7-2,ASSIQTGGWRNTGELF
TRBV9,ASSVRTGNDEQF
TRBV29-1,SVEGPTGGTEAF
TRBV21-1,ASSKLDSAIATNEKLF
TRBV25-1,ASSDLAGRYNEQF
TRBV15,ATSEWTPVYQETQY
TRBV15,ATSIRQVNQPQH
TRBV18,ASSPPGDYGYT
TRBV19,VSAGQGARTNEKLF
TRBV30,AWRTPGVGNQPQH
TRBV7-2,ASSRDGMEQY
TRBV7-9,ASSLDQNREDYGYT
TRBV6-1,ASSERGNTEAF
TRBV11-2,ASSSMGQNTDTQY
TRBV5-4,ASSLREGGYT
TRBV10-3,AIGGEGQQTYEQY
TRBV5-1,ASSLGLAGGDEQF
TRBV5-6,ASSPTSGGQETQY
TRBV9,ASSTPGQVLSGANVLT
TRBV2,ASSEGLAGATGELF
TRBV10-1,ASVSGEQY
TRBV3-1/TRBV3-2,ASTRGIGDRSGNTIY
TRBV3-1/TRBV3-2,ASSRWDSGTDTQY
TRBV6-5,ASHLTGGYEQY